Listed here are 10 T cell receptor beta chains from one sample, sequenced in a study of Graves' ophthalmopathy and Graves' hyperthyroidism. Transcripts of RNA were the source for amplifying TCR beta CDR3 regions. The first-round RT-PCR employed HTBI primers together with the Qiagen OneStep RT-PCR kit. A multiplex PCR was then performed as the second round. Each CDR3 protein is one row after TCRdb ran MiXCR on the multiplex PCR reads. The sample lists around 1.1 million distinct CDR3 sequences, about 36% seen once, with around 10% in the top ten. The sample comprised peripheral blood or thyroid tissue (not recorded which). The source is an adult man with Graves' hyperthyroidism.

This clonotype has a single count. This chain joins TRBV19 and TRBJ1-1, with 7 bases aligning to TRBD1. Trimming removed 6 bases from V and 4 bases from J; junction bases left unmatched: 8. The CDR3 runs 14 residues. Germline V gene lookup returns CDR1 LNHDA and CDR2 SQIVND (reference sequence). The CDR3 protein is CASRRTGVSTEAFF. DNA of the CDR3: TGTGCCAGTAGGAGAACAGGGGTGAGCACTGAAGCTTTCTTT.

This clonotype was seen only a few times. The chain couples TRBV20-1 to TRBJ2-3; 9 nucleotides match TRBD1. V lost 6 bases and J lost 5; bases outside the gene matches: 9. This CDR3 is built from 14 residues. CDR1 DFQATT and CDR2 SNEGSKA come from the germline V gene (reference sequence). The DNA of the CDR3 is TGCAGTGCCGTCGGGACAGGGTTATTAGATACGCAGTATTTT. It codes for CSAVGTGLLDTQYF.

This clonotype was seen many times. CDR3 sequence: CASSEDRRRTQHF. The CDR3 DNA is TGTGCCAGCAGCGAAGACAGGCGAAGGACCCAGCATTTT. This chain uses TRBV11-2 with TRBJ1-5, with a tentative D call TRBD1 (6 bases). The CDR3 has 13 amino acids. Trimming left V 5 bases short and J 11 bases short, with 16 bases between. CDR1 is SGHAT and CDR2 is FQNNGV in the germline V gene.

The chain joins TRBV6-5 to TRBJ1-4; D remains ambiguous. The CDR3 extends over 11 amino acids. Deletions cut 5 bases from V and 10 bases from J, with 8 bases between. The V gene's germline CDR1 is MNHEY and CDR2 SVGAGI. CDR3 DNA: TGTGCCAGCAGTAAGAACGTAAAACTGTTTTTT. Translation: CASSKNVKLFF.

This clonotype was detected ten times or more. This chain joins TRBV7-8 and TRBJ2-6, with 7 positions matching TRBD1. Germline values: CDR1 SGHVS, CDR2 FQNEAQ. The CDR3 runs to 15 residues. J was trimmed by 3 bases and V by 4 bases; bases with no gene match: 3. The CDR3 sequence is CASSSGTVGANVLTF. In DNA, the CDR3 is TGTGCCAGCAGCTCCGGGACAGTTGGGGCCAACGTCCTGACTTTC.

This clonotype was seen a handful of times. The J gene is TRBJ2-7, the V gene TRBV5-1; D unresolved. CDR1 is SGHRS and CDR2 is YFSETQ in the germline V gene. The V end was cut by 0 bases, the J end by 3 bases, with 16 bases between. This CDR3 is built from 16 residues. DNA for the CDR3: TGCGCCAGCAGCTTGGGTCTACAGAGAACAGACTACGAGCAGTACTTC. This encodes CASSLGLQRTDYEQYF.

The sample holds many counts of this clonotype. This chain uses TRBV20-1 with TRBJ2-7; tentative D call: TRBD1 (6 bases). V was shortened by 5 bases and J by 4 bases, with 12 bases between the two germline ends. CDR3 length equals 12 residues. CDR1 is DFQATT, CDR2 SNEGSKA, per germline (reference sequence). The CDR3 here is CSAQRGQYEQYF. The CDR3 coding sequence is TGCAGTGCTCAGAGAGGACAGTACGAGCAGTACTTC.

V and J are TRBV7-9 and TRBJ1-2; D is uncertain. CDR1 is SEHNR and CDR2 is FQNEAQ in the germline V gene (reference sequence). The CDR3 is 11 residues long. V lost 5 bases to trimming and J lost 9 bases, with 10 bases between them. The CDR3 reads CASSQELSYTF. In DNA, the CDR3 is TGTGCCAGCAGCCAGGAACTTAGCTACACCTTC.

The chain combines TRBV11-2 with TRBJ2-5, with TRBD1 as a possible D gene (6 bases). Germline V gene sequence: CDR1 SGHAT, CDR2 FQNNGV. The CDR3 contains 12 residues. V was trimmed by 6 bases and J by 9 bases, leaving 14 bases between them. CDR3 coding DNA: TGTGCCAGCAGAATTACTCAGGGGTCCCAGTACTTC. It yields the protein CASRITQGSQYF. Looking up the rest from reference TRBV11-2 and TRBJ2-5 gives the full variable domain: EAGVAQSPRYKIIEKRQSVAFWCNPISGHATLYWYQQILGQGPKLLIQFQNNGVVDDSQLPKDRFSAERLKGVDSTLKIQPAKLEDSAVYLCASRITQGSQYFGPGTRLLVL.

V is TRBV20-1 and J is TRBJ2-2; D not certain. Germline CDR1 and CDR2: DFQATT and SNEGSKA (reference sequence). V gave up 2 bases and J gave up 8 bases, with 18 bases separating them. This CDR3 contains 15 residues. This chain's CDR3 is CSARSWRFDSGELFF. The CDR3 DNA sequence: TGCAGTGCTAGAAGTTGGCGGTTCGACTCGGGGGAGCTGTTTTTT.